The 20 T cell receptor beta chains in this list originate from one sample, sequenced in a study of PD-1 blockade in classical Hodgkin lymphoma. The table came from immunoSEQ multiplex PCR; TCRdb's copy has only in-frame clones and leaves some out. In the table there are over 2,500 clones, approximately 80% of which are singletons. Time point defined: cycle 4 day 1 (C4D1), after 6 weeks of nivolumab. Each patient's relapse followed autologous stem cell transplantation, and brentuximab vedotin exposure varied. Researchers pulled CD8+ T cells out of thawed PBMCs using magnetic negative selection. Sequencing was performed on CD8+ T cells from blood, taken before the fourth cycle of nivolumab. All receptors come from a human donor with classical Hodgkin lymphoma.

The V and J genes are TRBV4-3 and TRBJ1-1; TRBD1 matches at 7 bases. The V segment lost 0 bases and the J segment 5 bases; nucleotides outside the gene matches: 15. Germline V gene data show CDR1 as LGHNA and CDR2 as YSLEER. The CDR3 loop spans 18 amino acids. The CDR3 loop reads CASSQDSPRDSPWTEAFF. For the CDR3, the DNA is TGCGCCAGCAGCCAAGATAGCCCTAGGGACAGCCCCTGGACTGAAGCTTTCTTT.

CDR3 DNA sequence: TGTGCCAGCAGTCTGGGACAGGGTTCTTACGAGCAGTACTTC. It codes for CASSLGQGSYEQYF. This chain links TRBV6-5 with TRBJ2-7, with TRBD1 matching 9 bases. J was trimmed by 4 bases and V by 5 bases; bases with no gene match: 6. Germline CDR1 reads MNHEY; CDR2 reads SVGAGI. The CDR3 contains 14 residues.

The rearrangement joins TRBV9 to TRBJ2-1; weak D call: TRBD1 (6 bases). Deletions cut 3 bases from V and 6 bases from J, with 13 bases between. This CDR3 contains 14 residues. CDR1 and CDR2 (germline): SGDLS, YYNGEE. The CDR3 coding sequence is TGTGCCAGCAGCGCCCCAGGGGCTGGCAATGAGCAGTTCTTC. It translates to CASSAPGAGNEQFF.

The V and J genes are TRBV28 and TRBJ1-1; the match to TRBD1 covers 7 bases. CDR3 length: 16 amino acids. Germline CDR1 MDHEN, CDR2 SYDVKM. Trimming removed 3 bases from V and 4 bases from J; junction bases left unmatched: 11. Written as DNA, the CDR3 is TGTGCCAGCAGTTTCAGGGGGTGGGAACTGAGCACTGAAGCTTTCTTT. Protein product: CASSFRGWELSTEAFF.

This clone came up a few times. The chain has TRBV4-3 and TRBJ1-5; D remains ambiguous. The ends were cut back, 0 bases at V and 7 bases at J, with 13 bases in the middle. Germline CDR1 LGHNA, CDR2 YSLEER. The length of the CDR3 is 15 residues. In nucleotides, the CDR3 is TGCGCCAGCAGCCAAGATTCAGGCCTAGGACAGCCCCAGCATTTT. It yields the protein CASSQDSGLGQPQHF.

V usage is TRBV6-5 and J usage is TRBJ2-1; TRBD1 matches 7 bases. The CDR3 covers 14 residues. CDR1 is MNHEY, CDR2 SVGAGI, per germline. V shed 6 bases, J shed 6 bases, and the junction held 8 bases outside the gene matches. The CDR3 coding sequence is TGTGCCAGCAGCGCCGGACAGGTGCCCAATGAGCAGTTCTTC. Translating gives CASSAGQVPNEQFF.

CDR3 residues: CASSIQRERETQYF. The CDR3 region has the DNA TGTGCCAGCAGCATCCAGCGGGAGCGGGAGACCCAGTACTTC. The chain has TRBV13 and TRBJ2-5; 8 bases map to TRBD2. CDR3 size: 14 residues. Germline trimming cut 5 bases from V and 5 bases from J; bases unmatched to any gene: 7. From germline, CDR1 is PRHDT and CDR2 FYEKMQ (reference sequence).

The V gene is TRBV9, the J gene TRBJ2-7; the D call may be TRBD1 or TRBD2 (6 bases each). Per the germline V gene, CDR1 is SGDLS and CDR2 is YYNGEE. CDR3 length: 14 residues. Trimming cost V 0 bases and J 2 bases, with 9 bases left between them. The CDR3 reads CASSVAGAAYEQYF. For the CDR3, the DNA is TGTGCCAGCAGCGTAGCGGGGGCTGCCTACGAGCAGTACTTC.

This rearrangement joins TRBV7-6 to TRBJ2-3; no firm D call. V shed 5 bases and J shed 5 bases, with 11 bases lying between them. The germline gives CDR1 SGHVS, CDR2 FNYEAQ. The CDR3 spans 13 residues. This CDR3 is CASSPTGRDTQYF. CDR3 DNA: TGTGCCAGCAGCCCGACCGGCCGAGATACGCAGTATTTT.

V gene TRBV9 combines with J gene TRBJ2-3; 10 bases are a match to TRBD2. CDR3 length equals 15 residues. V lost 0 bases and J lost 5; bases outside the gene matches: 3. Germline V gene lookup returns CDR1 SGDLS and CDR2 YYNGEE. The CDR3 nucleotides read TGTGCCAGCAGCGTAGCTAGCGGGGGCTTAGATACGCAGTATTTT. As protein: CASSVASGGLDTQYF.

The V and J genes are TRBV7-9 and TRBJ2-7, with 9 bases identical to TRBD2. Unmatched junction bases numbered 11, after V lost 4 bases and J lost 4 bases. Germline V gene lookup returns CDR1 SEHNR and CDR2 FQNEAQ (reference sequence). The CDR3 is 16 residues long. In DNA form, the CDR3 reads TGTGCCAGCAGCTCCTCTCAGGGACTAGCTCTGTACGAGCAGTACTTC. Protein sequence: CASSSSQGLALYEQYF.

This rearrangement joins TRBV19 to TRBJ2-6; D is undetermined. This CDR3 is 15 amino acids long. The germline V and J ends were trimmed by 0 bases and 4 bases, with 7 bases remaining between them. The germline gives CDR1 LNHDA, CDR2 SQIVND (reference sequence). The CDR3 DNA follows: TGTGCCAGTAGTATAGACAGAGTCGGGGCCAACGTCCTGACTTTC. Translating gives CASSIDRVGANVLTF.

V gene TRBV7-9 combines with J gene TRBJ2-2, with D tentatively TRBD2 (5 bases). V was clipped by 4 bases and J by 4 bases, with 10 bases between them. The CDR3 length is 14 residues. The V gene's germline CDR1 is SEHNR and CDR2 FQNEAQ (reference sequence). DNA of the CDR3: TGTGCCAGCAGCTCCGCCCGGGGCACCGGGGAGCTGTTTTTT. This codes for CASSSARGTGELFF.

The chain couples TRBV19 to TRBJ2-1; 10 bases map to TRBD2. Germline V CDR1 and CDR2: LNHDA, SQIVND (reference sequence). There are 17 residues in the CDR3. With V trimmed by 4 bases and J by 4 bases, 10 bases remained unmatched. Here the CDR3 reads CASSRGLAGGSYNEQFF. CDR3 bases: TGTGCCAGTAGTAGGGGCTTAGCGGGGGGATCTTACAATGAGCAGTTCTTC.

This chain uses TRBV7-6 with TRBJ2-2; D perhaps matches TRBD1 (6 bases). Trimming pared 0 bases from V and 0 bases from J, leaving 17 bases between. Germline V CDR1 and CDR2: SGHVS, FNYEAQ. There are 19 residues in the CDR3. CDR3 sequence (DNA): TGTGCCAGCAGCTTAGCGCTAACAGGGAAAATCGCGAACACCGGGGAGCTGTTTTTT. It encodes CASSLALTGKIANTGELFF.

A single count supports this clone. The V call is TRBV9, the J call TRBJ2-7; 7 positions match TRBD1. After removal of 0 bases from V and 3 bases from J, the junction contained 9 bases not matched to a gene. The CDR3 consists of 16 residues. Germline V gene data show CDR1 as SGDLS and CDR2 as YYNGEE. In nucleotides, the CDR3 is TGTGCCAGCAGCGTAGAGGGGACGGGACAGTTCTACGAGCAGTACTTC. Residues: CASSVEGTGQFYEQYF.

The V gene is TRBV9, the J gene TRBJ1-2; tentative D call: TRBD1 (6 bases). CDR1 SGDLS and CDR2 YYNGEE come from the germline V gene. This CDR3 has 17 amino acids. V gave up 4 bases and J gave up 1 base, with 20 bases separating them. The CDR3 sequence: CASSPQALSQGNYGYTF. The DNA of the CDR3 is TGTGCCAGCAGCCCCCAAGCCCTGTCACAGGGTAACTATGGCTACACCTTC.

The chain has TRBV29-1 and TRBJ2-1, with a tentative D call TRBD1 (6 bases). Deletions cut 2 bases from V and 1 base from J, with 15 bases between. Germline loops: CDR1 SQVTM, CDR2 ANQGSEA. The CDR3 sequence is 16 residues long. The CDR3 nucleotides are TGCAGCGTTGAATCCCCAGACAGGATTTCCTACAATGAGCAGTTCTTC. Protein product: CSVESPDRISYNEQFF.

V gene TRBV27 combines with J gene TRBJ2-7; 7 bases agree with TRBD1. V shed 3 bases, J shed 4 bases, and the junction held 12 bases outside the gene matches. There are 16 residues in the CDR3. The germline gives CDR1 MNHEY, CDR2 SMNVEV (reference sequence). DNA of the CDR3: TGTGCCAGCAGTTTTGGGCCCGGGACAGAATCTTACGAGCAGTACTTC. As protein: CASSFGPGTESYEQYF.

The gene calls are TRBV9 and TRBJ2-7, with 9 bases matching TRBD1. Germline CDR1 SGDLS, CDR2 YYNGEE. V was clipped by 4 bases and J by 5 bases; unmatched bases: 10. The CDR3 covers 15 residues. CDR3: CASSPRQGDAHEQYF. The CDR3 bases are TGTGCCAGCAGCCCCCGACAGGGGGACGCCCACGAGCAGTACTTC.